This T cell receptor (beta chain) was sequenced for a study of cytomegalovirus exposure and HLA in healthy donors. Looking at the study overall: A prior study identified roughly 110 million unique TCR beta sequences from some 180 million T cells.

Notes on this clone: Its antigen is unknown.

The PCR ran on 60 Vbeta and 13 Jbeta primers. Generated by immunoSEQ multiplex PCR, the TCRdb table keeps only in-frame clones and is missing some. This sample yields about 150,000 clones, of which 75% to 80% are seen a single time; less than 2% belongs to the top ten. Study outcomes and limitations: Solely CMV serostatus was available to characterize immune exposure.

This CDR3 is 13 amino acids long. Trimming pared 7 bases from V and 5 bases from J, leaving 14 bases between. Looked up from germline, CDR1 is MNHEY and CDR2 is SVGAGI. Sequencing was carried out using PBMCs. The V call is TRBV6-5, the J call TRBJ1-2; a weak D match, TRBD1 (6 bases). The source of this sequence is a woman in her 30s in good health and CMV-seronegative. The chain's CDR3 is CASIKGGAYGYTF. The CDR3 DNA follows: TGTGCCAGCATCAAAGGGGGGGCATATGGCTACACCTTC.